The sequence of this T cell receptor (beta chain) was determined in a study of CD8 T cells in Susac syndrome (dated by TCRdb to 2018 to 2020). About the full investigation: Repertoire sequencing was used to test whether CD8+ T cell activation and differentiation in Susac syndrome was antigen driven.

From the cysteine through the phenylalanine, the CDR3 covers 14 amino acids. Here the CDR3 DNA is all that survives: 42 bases in frame from base 1. The trim is 3 bases for V and 4 bases for J, with a gap of 12 bases between the germline ends. Looking up the germline V gene (reference sequence) yields CDR1 LNHNV and CDR2 YYDKDF. Turning to this clonotype: Which antigen it targets is not known. The sample holds no much larger clone one base away, and base qualities are not on file.

High-throughput TCR beta sequencing profiled peripheral blood CD8+ and CD4+ T cells from healthy donors, Susac syndrome patients and multiple sclerosis patients. The healthy donors served as controls matched for age and sex. CD8+ TEMRA cells were enriched by FACS, while bulk CD8+ and CD4+ T cells were purified by magnetic negative isolation. Blood was collected in EDTA tubes and processed within 24 hours, with PBMCs isolated through density gradient centrifugation. PBMCs intended for TCR sequencing were frozen in liquid nitrogen and were later thawed in a 37 degrees C water bath. The sorted or isolated CD4+, CD8+ and CD8+ TEMRA cells had a purity of 90% or higher. RNA was extracted with the RNeasy kit and roughly 0.45 to 1 ug was reverse transcribed using random hexamers. The immunoSEQ multiplex PCR assay, which covers 54 Vbeta and 13 Jbeta segments, was used to amplify TCR beta CDR3 regions. Bias from PCR amplification was corrected by using a synthetic template baseline for primer optimization and for computational correction. As for the original processing: Reads were assigned to V, D and J genes according to IMGT and analyzed in immunoSEQ Analyzer, with only productive sequences retained. To calculate clonality, Shannon entropy was normalized by log2 of the number of productive unique sequences and then subtracted from one. For each patient and control, public and private clones were evaluated among the 100 most prevalent clones. Clones were defined as Susac-specific if absent from the healthy and MS cohorts, from around 1,000 published viral clones and from other ImmuneACCESS disease sequences. The raw public data were reprocessed by TCRdb itself: fastp quality trimming at Q25, MiXCR clonotype calling, in-frame beta chains only. When rows share a CDR3 protein, they turn into one entry using the most common DNA and genes. None of the V and J calls come from the authors' own analysis; TCRdb made them. For this sample the table gives roughly 200,000 distinct CDR3 sequences, of which 90% to 95% were detected only once. The ten largest account for around 0.1% of the sample.

What the study reported, not specific to this receptor: The TCR sequencing and HLA analysis was acknowledged to have included a relatively small number of individuals.

The sequenced material came from CD4+ T cells from PBMCs. This sequence uses TRBV15 and TRBJ1-2; D gene: possibly TRBD1, on 6 matching bases. The source of this sequence is a human donor in good health. The CDR3 reads CATSSSGVVYGYTF. The bases read TGTGCCACCAGCAGTTCAGGGGTTGTCTATGGCTACACCTTC.